One TCR beta chain is described in this entry. Antigen specificity is unknown. This sample is part of a study of T cell responses to AZD1222 COVID-19 vaccine. Study-wide points: A mostly white British donor set with more females was recruited, and clonal diversity was possibly underestimated. Of spike-specific TCRs, nearly half reportedly target regions left unmutated in variants. Spike-specific TCR breadth and depth both grew after two AZD1222 doses. Spike regions recognized by vaccine-associated CD4 TCRs spanned the protein, led by 160-218 and 743-854.

TCRdb keeps only in-frame clones here, not all; method: immunoSEQ multiplex PCR. The sample shows 120,000 to 150,000 clones, approximately 78% of them seen only once. The CDR3 is 15 amino acids. CDR1 and CDR2 from the germline V gene are SNHLY and FYNNEI. V gave up 6 bases and J gave up 2 bases, with 16 bases separating them. The source was peripheral blood, collected on day 0 of MenACWY control vaccination. The sequence was obtained from an adult in good health. The rearrangement joins TRBV2 to TRBJ1-1; D possibly corresponds to TRBD1 (5 bases). CDR3 DNA: TGTGCCAGCAGGGATTCCAGGGTCATTAACACTGAAGCTTTCTTT. The encoded protein is CASRDSRVINTEAFF. Based on the CDR3 plus reference TRBV2 and TRBJ1-1, the full variable domain is EPEVTQTPSHQVTQMGQEVILRCVPISNHLYFYWYRQILGQKVEFLVSFYNNEISEKSEIFDDQFSVERPDGSNFTLKIRSTKLEDSAMYFCASRDSRVINTEAFFGQGTRLTVV.